This TCR beta chain was recorded in a study of post-analysis software for immune sequencing data. The overall study: Included among the disease courses, which were recorded for the cohort, were relapsing-remitting, secondary progressive and progressive-relapsing multiple sclerosis.

Germline lookup yields CDR1 SGHDN and CDR2 FVKESK. V lost 6 bases and J 3 bases, leaving 12 bases between the germline ends. The CDR3 loop spans 14 amino acids. Sequencing libraries made from TCR beta cDNA carried unique molecular identifiers. TCRdb re-called the PCR reads with MiXCR, one entry per CDR3 protein. This sample has about 460,000 distinct CDR3 sequences; roughly 45% occur once, and the top ten carry about an eighth. This clonotype was observed once. As yet, its antigen is unknown. Study-wide results and caveats: Compared with controls, patients had more of five TRBV segments, including TRBV5-6, TRBV5-1 and TRBV20-1. Normalized Chao1 diversity was significantly reduced in patients versus controls. Under the F measure, samples that were prepared in one batch clustered strongly together.

The chain carries TRBV14 and TRBJ2-1, with D possibly being TRBD2 (6 bases). This TCR was sampled from a girl between 10 and 17 years old with multiple sclerosis. The sequenced sample consisted of blood. CDR3 sequence (DNA): TGTGCCAGCAGTCGGGACTCCAACTACAATGAGCAGTTCTTC. This translates into CASSRDSNYNEQFF.